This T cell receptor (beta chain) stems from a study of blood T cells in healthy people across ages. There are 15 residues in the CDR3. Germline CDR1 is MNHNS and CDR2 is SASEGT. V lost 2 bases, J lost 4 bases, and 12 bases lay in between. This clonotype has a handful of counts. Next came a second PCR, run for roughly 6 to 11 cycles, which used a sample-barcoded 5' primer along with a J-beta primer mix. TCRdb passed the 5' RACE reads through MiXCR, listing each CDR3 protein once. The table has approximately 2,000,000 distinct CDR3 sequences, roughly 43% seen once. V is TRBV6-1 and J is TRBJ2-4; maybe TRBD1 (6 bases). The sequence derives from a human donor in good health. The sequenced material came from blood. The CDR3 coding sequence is TGTGCCAGCAGTGAATACCCAGGGGTGAAAAACATTCAGTACTTC. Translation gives CASSEYPGVKNIQYF.